The sequence of this T cell receptor beta chain was determined in a study of cytomegalovirus exposure and HLA in healthy donors (dated by TCRdb to about 2017). Regarding the research as a whole: A later analysis indicated that the roughly 120 validation repertoires were generated on the platform also employed for the approximately 700 repertoires of the first cohort. In addition to the first cohort of 666 subjects, a separate validation cohort of approximately 130 different subjects was used. To predict cytomegalovirus infection status, the study brought together high-throughput TCR immunosequencing, statistical association of individual TCRs with disease status, and machine learning. The study aimed to test whether cataloging public T cell receptors could reveal signatures of past pathogen exposure. Results the study describes overall, beyond this receptor: Most TCR sequences were observed very rarely across donors, whereas some public TCRs were present in many individuals. In vitro tests confirmed that a few of the cytomegalovirus-associated TCR beta chains recognize cytomegalovirus antigens. A later analysis found that TCRs clustered in the first cohort also tended to co-occur in the roughly 120 validation repertoires, with roughly 95% of cluster scores above 0. In the study, about 150 TCR beta chains were listed as associated with cytomegalovirus. The validation cohort had no HLA typing available for a later analysis, so co-occurrence within that cohort was assessed over all 120 or so repertoires. The classifier was reported to diagnose cytomegalovirus status with high specificity and sensitivity in both the original cohort and the validation cohort. According to the authors, the approach could potentially be generalized to other disease states and immunological phenotypes.

The germline V and J ends show losses of 5 bases and 6 bases respectively, and no gene match explains 5 bases of the junction. There are 13 amino acids in the CDR3, from cysteine to phenylalanine inclusive. The sequence is cut down to CDR3 DNA, 39 bases in frame from base 1. For CDR1 and CDR2, the germline V gene (reference sequence) lists WNHNN and SYGVQD. The donors belonged to the validation cohort of around 120 subjects, which was separate from the roughly 700-subject first cohort. The library was prepared using the immunoSEQ multiplex PCR assay. The study's processing was this. A statistical classification framework was developed to diagnose cytomegalovirus status using the catalog of TCR beta chain sequences. Drawn from immuneACCESS, this table holds only the in-frame rearrangements with V and J called that TCRdb kept. Clones are partly lost; checked studies trace under half to an unresolved V gene and leave the rest unexplained. V and J calls and clone size are those listed in that table; D and trimming were worked out from the DNA. The sample data list fewer than 90,000 clones, and roughly 84% of these were observed just once. Around 10% of the sample is taken by the ten largest.

A few counts support this clone. This receptor's antigen is unknown. One base away there is no much larger clone; base qualities are not given. The chain is made from TRBV10-1 and TRBJ1-1; 8 middle bases align to TRBD1. The TCR comes from a woman between 18 and 29 years old in good health and CMV-seropositive. Sample: PBMCs. The CDR3 amino acid sequence is: CASSLNRGSEAFF. The DNA sequence is TGCGCCAGCAGTTTGAACAGGGGGTCTGAAGCTTTCTTT.